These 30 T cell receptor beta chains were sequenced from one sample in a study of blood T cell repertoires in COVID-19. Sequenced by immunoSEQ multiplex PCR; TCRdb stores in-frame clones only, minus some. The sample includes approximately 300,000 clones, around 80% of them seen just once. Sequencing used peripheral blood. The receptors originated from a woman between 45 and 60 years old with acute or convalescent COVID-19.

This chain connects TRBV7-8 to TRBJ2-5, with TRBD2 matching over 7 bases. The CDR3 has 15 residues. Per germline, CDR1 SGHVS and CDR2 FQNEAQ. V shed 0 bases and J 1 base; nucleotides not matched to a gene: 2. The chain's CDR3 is CASSLALAVQETQYF. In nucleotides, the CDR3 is TGTGCCAGCAGCTTAGCCCTAGCGGTCCAAGAGACCCAGTACTTC.

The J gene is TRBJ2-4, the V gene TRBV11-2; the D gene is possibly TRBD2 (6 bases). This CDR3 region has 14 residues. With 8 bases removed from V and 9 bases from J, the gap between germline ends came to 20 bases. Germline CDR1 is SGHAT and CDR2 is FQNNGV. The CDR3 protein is CASGAGPNSGIQYF. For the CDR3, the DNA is TGTGCCAGCGGGGCGGGGCCCAATAGTGGCATTCAGTACTTC.

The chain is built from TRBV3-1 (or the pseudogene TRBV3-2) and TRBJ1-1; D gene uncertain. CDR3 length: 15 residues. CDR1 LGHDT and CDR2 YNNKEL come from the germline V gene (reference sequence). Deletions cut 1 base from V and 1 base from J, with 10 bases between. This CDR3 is CASSQGAGGNTEAFF. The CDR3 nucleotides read TGTGCCAGCAGCCAAGGTGCGGGCGGGAACACTGAAGCTTTCTTT.

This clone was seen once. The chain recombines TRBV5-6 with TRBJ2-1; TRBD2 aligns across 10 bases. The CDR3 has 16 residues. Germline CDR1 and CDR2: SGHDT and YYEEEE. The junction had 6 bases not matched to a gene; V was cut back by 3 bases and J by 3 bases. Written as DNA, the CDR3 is TGTGCCAGCAGCTCCCTCACTAGCGGGATCTACAATGAGCAGTTCTTC. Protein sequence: CASSSLTSGIYNEQFF. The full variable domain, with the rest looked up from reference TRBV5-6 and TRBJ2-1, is DAGVTQSPTHLIKTRGQQVTLRCSPKSGHDTVSWYQQALGQGPQFIFQYYEEEERQRGNFPDRFSGHQFPNYSSELNVNALLLGDSALYLCASSSLTSGIYNEQFFGPGTRLTVL.

The CDR3, as DNA: TGTGCCAGCAGCTTAGTGCGAGAGACCCAGTACTTC. Translation: CASSLVRETQYF. The chain couples TRBV7-2 to TRBJ2-5; D gene unclear. The CDR3 consists of 12 residues. Germline CDR1 SGHTA, CDR2 FQGNSA. V shed 1 base and J shed 4 bases, with 4 bases lying between them.

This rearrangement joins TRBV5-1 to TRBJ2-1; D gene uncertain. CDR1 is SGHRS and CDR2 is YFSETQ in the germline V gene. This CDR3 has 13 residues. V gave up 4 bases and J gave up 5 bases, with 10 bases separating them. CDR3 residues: CASSRTNDNEQFF. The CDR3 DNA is TGCGCCAGCAGCCGCACTAACGACAATGAGCAGTTCTTC. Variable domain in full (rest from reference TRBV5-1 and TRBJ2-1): KAGVTQTPRYLIKTRGQQVTLSCSPISGHRSVSWYQQTPGQGLQFLFEYFSETQRNKGNFPGRFSGRQFSNSRSEMNVSTLELGDSALYLCASSRTNDNEQFFGPGTRLTVL.

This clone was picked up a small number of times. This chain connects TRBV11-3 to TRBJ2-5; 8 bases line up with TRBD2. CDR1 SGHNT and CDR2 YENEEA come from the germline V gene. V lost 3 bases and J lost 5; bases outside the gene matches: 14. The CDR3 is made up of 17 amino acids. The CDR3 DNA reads TGTGCCAGCAGCTTGGGGGGCCGGGAGGGCCCTCGGGAGACCCAGTACTTC. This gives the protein CASSLGGREGPRETQYF. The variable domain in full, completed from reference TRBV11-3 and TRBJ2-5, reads EAGVVQSPRYKIIEKKQPVAFWCNPISGHNTLYWYLQNLGQGPELLIRYENEEAVDDSQLPKDRFSAERLKGVDSTLKIQPAELGDSAVYLCASSLGGREGPRETQYFGPGTRLLVL.

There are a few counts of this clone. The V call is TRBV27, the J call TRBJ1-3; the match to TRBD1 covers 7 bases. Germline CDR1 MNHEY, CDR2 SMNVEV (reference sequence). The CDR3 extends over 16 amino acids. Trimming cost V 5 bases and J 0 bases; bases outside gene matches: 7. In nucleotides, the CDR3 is TGTGCCAGCAGTCGGACCGGGACAGACTCTGGAAACACCATATATTTT. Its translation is CASSRTGTDSGNTIYF.

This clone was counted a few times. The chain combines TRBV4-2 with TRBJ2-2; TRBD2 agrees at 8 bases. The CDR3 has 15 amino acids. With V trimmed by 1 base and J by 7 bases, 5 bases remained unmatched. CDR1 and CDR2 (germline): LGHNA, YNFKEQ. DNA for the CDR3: TGTGCCAGCAGCCAAGCGGGAGGGACGGGCGGGGAGCTGTTTTTT. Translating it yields CASSQAGGTGGELFF.

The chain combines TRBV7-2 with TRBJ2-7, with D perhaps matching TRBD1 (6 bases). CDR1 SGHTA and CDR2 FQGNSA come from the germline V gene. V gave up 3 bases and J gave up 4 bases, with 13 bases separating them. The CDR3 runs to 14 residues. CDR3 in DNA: TGTGCCAGCAGCTTTAGGACAGCGTCTTACGAGCAGTACTTC. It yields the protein CASSFRTASYEQYF.

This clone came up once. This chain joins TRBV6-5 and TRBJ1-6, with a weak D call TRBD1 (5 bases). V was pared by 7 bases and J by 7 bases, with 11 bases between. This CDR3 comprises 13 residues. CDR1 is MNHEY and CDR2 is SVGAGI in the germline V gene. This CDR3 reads CASKRGFNSPLHF. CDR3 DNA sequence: TGTGCCAGCAAAAGGGGTTTCAATTCACCCCTCCACTTT.

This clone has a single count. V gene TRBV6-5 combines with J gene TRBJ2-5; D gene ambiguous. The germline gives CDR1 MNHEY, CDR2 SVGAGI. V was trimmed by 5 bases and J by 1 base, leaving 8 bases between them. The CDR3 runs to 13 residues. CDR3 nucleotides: TGTGCCAGCAGTCCCCGGTCCCAAGAGACCCAGTACTTC. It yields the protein CASSPRSQETQYF.

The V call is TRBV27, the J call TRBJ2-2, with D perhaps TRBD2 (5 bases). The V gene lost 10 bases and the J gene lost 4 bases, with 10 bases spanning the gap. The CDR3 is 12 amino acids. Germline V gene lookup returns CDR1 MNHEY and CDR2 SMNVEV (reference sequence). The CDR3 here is CATWGVTGELFF. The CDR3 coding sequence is TGTGCCACTTGGGGAGTCACCGGGGAGCTGTTTTTT.

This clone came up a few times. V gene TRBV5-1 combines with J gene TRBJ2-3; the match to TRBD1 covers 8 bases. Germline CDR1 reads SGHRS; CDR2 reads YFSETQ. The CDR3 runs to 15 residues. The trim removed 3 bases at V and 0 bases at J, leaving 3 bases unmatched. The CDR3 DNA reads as TGCGCCAGCAGCTCCGGACAGGGCAGCACAGATACGCAGTATTTT. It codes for CASSSGQGSTDTQYF.

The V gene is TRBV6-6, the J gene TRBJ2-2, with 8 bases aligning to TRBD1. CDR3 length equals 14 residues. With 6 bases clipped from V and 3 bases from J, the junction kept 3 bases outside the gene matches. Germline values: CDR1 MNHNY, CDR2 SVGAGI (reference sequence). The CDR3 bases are TGTGCCAGCAGGGACAGGGAGGACACCGGGGAGCTGTTTTTT. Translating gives CASRDREDTGELFF.

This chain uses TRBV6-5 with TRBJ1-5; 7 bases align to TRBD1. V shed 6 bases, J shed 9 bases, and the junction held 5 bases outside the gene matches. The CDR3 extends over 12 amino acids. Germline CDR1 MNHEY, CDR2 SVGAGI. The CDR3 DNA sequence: TGTGCCAGCAGACAGGGGAAGGGGCCCCAGCATTTT. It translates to CASRQGKGPQHF.

The chain's CDR3 is CASSYADTIYF. The CDR3 DNA reads TGTGCCAGCAGTTACGCAGACACCATATATTTT. The gene calls are TRBV6-2 or TRBV6-3 and TRBJ1-3; D remains unclear. From germline, CDR1 is MNHEY and CDR2 SVGEGT. This CDR3 region has 11 residues. V was shortened by 2 bases and J by 8 bases, with 4 bases between the two germline ends.

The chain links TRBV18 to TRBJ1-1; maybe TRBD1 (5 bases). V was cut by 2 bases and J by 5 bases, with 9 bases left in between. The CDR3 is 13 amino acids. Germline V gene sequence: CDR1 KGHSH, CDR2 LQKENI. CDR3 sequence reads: CASSPGGRTEAFF. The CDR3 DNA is TGTGCCAGCTCACCAGGGGGGAGGACTGAAGCTTTCTTT.

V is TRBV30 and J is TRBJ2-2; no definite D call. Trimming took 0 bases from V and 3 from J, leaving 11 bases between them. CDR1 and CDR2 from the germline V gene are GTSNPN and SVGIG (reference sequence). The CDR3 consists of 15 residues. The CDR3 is CAWSVLGRDTGELFF. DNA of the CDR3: TGTGCCTGGAGTGTACTTGGGCGAGACACCGGGGAGCTGTTTTTT.

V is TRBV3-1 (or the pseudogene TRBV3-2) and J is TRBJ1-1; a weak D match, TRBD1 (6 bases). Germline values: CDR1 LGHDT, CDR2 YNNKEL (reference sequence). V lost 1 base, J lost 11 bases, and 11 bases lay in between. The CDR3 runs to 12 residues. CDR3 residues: CASSQVNREAFF. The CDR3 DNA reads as TGTGCCAGCAGCCAAGTTAACAGGGAGGCTTTCTTT.

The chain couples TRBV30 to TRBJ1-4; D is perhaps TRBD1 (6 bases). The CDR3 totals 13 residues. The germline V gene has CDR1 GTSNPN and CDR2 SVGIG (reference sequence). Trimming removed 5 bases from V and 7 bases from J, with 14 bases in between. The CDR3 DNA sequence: TGTGCCTGGCAAGGGGGGGAAGTTGAAAAACTGTTTTTT. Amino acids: CAWQGGEVEKLFF.

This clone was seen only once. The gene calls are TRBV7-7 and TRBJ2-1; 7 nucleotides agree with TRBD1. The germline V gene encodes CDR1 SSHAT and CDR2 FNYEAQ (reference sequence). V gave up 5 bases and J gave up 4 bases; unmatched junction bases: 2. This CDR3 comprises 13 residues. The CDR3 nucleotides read TGTGCCAGCAGCATGGACAGGTACAATGAGCAGTTCTTC. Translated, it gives CASSMDRYNEQFF. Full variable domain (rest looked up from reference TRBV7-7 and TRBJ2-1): GAGVSQSPRYKVTKRGQDVTLRCDPISSHATLYWYQQALGQGPEFLTYFNYEAQPDKSGLPSDRFSAERPEGSISTLTIQRTEQRDSAMYRCASSMDRYNEQFFGPGTRLTVL.

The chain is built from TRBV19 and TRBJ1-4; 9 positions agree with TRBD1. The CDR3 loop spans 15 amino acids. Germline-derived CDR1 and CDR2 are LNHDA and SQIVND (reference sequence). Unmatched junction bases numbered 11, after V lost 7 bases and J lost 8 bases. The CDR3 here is CASTSSGTGREKLFF. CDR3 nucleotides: TGTGCCAGTACCTCCTCGGGGACAGGGAGAGAAAAACTGTTTTTT.

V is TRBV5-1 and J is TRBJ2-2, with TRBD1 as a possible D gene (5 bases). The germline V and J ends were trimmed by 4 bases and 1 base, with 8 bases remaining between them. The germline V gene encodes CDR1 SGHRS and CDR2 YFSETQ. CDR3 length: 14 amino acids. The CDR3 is CASSPGQNTGELFF. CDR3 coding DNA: TGCGCCAGCAGCCCAGGACAGAACACCGGGGAGCTGTTTTTT. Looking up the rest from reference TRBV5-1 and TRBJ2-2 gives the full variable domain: KAGVTQTPRYLIKTRGQQVTLSCSPISGHRSVSWYQQTPGQGLQFLFEYFSETQRNKGNFPGRFSGRQFSNSRSEMNVSTLELGDSALYLCASSPGQNTGELFFGEGSRLTVL.

This chain's CDR3 is CASSVNVGTGELFF. The CDR3 bases are TGTGCCAGCAGCGTAAATGTCGGGACCGGGGAGCTGTTTTTT. The rearrangement links TRBV9 to TRBJ2-2; D is ambiguous. V was cut by 1 base and J by 5 bases, with 9 bases left in between. Germline lookup yields CDR1 SGDLS and CDR2 YYNGEE. This CDR3 contains 14 residues.

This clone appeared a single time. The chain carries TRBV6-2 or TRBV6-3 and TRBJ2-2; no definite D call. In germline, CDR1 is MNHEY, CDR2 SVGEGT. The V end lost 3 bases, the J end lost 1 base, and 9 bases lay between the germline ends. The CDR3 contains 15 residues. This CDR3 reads CASSYSWWNTGELFF. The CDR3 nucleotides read TGTGCCAGCAGTTATAGTTGGTGGAACACCGGGGAGCTGTTTTTT.

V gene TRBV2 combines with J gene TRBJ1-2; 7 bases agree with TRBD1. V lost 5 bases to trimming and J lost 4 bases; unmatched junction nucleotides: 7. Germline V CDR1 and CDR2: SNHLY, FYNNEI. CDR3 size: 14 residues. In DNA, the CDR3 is TGTGCCAGCAGTAAAAGAGGGACAGTCTATGGCTACACCTTC. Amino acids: CASSKRGTVYGYTF.

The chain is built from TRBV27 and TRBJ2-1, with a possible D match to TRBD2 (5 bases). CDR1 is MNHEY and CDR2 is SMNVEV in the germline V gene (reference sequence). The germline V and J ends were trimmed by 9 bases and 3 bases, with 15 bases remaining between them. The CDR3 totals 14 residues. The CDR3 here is CASESSGSYNEQFF. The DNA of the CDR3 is TGTGCCAGTGAGTCGAGCGGTAGCTACAATGAGCAGTTCTTC.

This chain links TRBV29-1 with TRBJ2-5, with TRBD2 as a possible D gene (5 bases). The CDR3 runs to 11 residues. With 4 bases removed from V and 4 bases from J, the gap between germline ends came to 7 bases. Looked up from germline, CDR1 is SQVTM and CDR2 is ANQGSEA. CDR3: CSVGGRETQYF. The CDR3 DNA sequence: TGCAGCGTTGGAGGGAGAGAGACCCAGTACTTC.

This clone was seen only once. The CDR3 here is CASSSETSLQETQYF. Here the CDR3 DNA reads TGTGCCAGCAGCTCCGAGACTAGCCTCCAAGAGACCCAGTACTTC. J is TRBJ2-5 and V is TRBV5-4; 7 bases agree with TRBD2. Germline-derived CDR1 and CDR2 are SGHNT and YYREEE (reference sequence). V trimming: 3 bases; J trimming: 1 base; junction bases outside the gene matches: 6. There are 15 residues in the CDR3. Full variable domain (missing parts from reference TRBV5-4 and TRBJ2-5): ETGVTQSPTHLIKTRGQQVTLRCSSQSGHNTVSWYQQALGQGPQFIFQYYREEENGRGNFPPRFSGLQFPNYSSELNVNALELDDSALYLCASSSETSLQETQYFGPGTRLLVL.